The sample holds one count of the clone carrying this TCR beta chain. The repertoire was sequenced with immunoSEQ multiplex PCR; TCRdb's copy has only in-frame clones and lacks some. Of around 70,000 clones detected, 92% appear once; the ten largest clones hold 2%. CDR1 is LNHDA, CDR2 SQIVND, per germline (reference sequence). The CDR3 extends over 17 amino acids. V dropped 2 bases and J dropped 7; count of bases not matched to a gene: 14. This sample was taken from a study of T cell changes during pregnancy in multiple sclerosis. The sequences come from peripheral blood, collected in the second trimester of pregnancy. V and J are TRBV19 and TRBJ2-1, with TRBD2 identical over 7 bases. This sequence originates from a female donor with multiple sclerosis, enrolled in a pregnancy study. The DNA of the CDR3 is TGTGCCAGTAGTATATTTATCGGGGAGGGGTACGCTAATGAGCAGTTCTTC. Its translation: CASSIFIGEGYANEQFF.